This T cell receptor beta chain was retrieved from a study of T cell changes during pregnancy in multiple sclerosis. TCRdb's copy holds only in-frame clones and misses some; the assay was immunoSEQ multiplex PCR. The table lists about 60,000 clones, nearly 95% of them singletons. V shed 6 bases, J shed 8 bases, and the junction held 10 bases outside the gene matches. The CDR3 is made up of 15 amino acids. The germline CDR1 and CDR2 sequences are SGHAT and FQNNGV. The sequence derives from a female donor with multiple sclerosis, enrolled in a pregnancy study. The source was peripheral blood, collected in the first trimester of pregnancy. The chain combines TRBV11-2 with TRBJ1-4, with 9 bases aligning to TRBD1. DNA of the CDR3: TGTGCCAGCAGACTAACAGGGGGCGATTTCGAAAAACTGTTTTTT. It specifies CASRLTGGDFEKLFF.